This T cell receptor beta chain was found in a study of identical twins. Points from the study as a whole: Without tracking the same donors, conclusions rested on cross-sectional statistical analysis.

Template switching added a universal primer binding site, and final cDNA carried unique molecular identifiers. TCRdb processed the 5' RACE reads anew with MiXCR; each CDR3 protein has one entry. The data contain hundreds of thousands of distinct CDR3 sequences, 12% of them seen just once; the ten biggest clones take up 7.2%. J gave up 1 base and V 0 bases, and 6 bases lay outside the gene matches. Germline V lookup: CDR1 SGHRS, CDR2 YFSETQ. The CDR3 contains 17 residues. Regarding this clonotype: Its antigen is undetermined.

The same data also contributed to another study, on yellow fever vaccine responses in identical twins. That report notes: Twins reportedly had a vaccine T cell response that seemed partly convergent, partly personalized.

J is TRBJ2-1 and V is TRBV5-1; 8 nucleotides agree with TRBD2. Sample: CD8+ T cells sorted from blood. This TCR came from a woman aged 18-35 years in good health. The CDR3 DNA is TGCGCCAGCAGCTTGGATCCGGGGGGGCTTTCCTACAATGAGCAGTTCTTC. The encoded protein is CASSLDPGGLSYNEQFF.